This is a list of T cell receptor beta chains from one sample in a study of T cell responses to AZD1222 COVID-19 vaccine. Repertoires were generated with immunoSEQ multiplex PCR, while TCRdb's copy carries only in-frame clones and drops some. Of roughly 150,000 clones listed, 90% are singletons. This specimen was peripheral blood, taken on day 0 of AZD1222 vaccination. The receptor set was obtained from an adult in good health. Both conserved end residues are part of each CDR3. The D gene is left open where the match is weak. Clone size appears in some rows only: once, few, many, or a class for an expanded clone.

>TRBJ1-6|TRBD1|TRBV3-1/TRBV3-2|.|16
TGTGCCAGCAGCCAAGGGGTGGGACAGGGGAATTCACCCCTCCACTTT
CASSQGVGQGNSPLHF
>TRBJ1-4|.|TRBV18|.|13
TGTGCCAGCTCGTCGGGGGCATATGAAAAACTGTTTTTT
CASSSGAYEKLFF
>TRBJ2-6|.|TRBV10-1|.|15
TGCGCCAGCAGTCACAGGGCCTCTGGGGCCAACGTCCTGACTTTC
CASSHRASGANVLTF
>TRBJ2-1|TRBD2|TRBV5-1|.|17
TGCGCCAGCAGCCTCACCGGGACTAGCGGGAGCTTTAGTGAGCAGTTCTTC
CASSLTGTSGSFSEQFF
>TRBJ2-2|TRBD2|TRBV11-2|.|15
TGTGCCAGCAGCATGACTAGCGGGAGGGCCGGGGAGCTGTTTTTT
CASSMTSGRAGELFF
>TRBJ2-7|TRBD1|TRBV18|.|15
TGTGCCAGCTCACCACGGGACAGTGGCTCCTACGAGCAGTACTTC
CASSPRDSGSYEQYF
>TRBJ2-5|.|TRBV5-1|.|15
TGCGCCAGCAGCTTGGACGGGGGTTACCAAGAGACCCAGTACTTC
CASSLDGGYQETQYF
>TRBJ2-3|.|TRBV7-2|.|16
TGTGCCAGCAGCACTCGACAGAGATCTAGCACAGATACGCAGTATTTT
CASSTRQRSSTDTQYF
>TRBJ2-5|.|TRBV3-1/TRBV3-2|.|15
TGTGCCAGCAGCCAAGATCAAGCGGCCCAAGAGACCCAGTACTTC
CASSQDQAAQETQYF
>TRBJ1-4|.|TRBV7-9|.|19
TGTGCCAGCAGCTTAGCGCTTTACCAAGGATACGATCAAAATGAAAAACTGTTTTTT
CASSLALYQGYDQNEKLFF
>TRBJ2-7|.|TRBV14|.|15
TGTGCCAGCAGCCAGCGGAGGGACACCACCTACGAGCAGTACTTC
CASSQRRDTTYEQYF
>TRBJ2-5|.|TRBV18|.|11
TGTGCCAGCTCACCAGAAGAGACCCAGTACTTC
CASSPEETQYF
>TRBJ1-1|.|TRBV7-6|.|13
TGTGCCAGCAGCTTTGGAATGAACACTGAAGCTTTCTTT
CASSFGMNTEAFF
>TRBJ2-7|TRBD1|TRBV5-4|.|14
TGTGCCAGCAGCTTCAAGGGGGCGCAGGTCGAGCAGTACTTC
CASSFKGAQVEQYF
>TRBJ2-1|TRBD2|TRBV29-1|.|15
TGCAGCGTAGACCGGGACTACTCCACCTACAATGAGCAGTTCTTC
CSVDRDYSTYNEQFF
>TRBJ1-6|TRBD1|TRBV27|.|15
TGTGCCAGCAGTCCCCTGGGACAGGGATATTCACCCCTCCACTTT
CASSPLGQGYSPLHF
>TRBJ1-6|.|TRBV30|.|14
TGTGCCTGGAGTGAACAGGGACATAATTCACCCCTCCACTTT
CAWSEQGHNSPLHF
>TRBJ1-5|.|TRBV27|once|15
TGTGCCAGCAGTTTCAGGCAGTATAGCAATCAGCCCCAGCATTTT
CASSFRQYSNQPQHF
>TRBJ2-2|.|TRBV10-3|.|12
TGTGCCATCAGCCCCCTCACCGGGGAGCTGTTTTTT
CAISPLTGELFF
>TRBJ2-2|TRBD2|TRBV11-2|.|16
TGTGCCAGCAGCTTAGGGCGGGAGGGTGCGACCGGGGAGCTGTTTTTT
CASSLGREGATGELFF
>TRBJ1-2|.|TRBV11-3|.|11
TGTGCCAGCAGCTCTGGTGGGCTAGTGACCTTC
CASSSGGLVTF
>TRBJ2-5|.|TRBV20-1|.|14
TGCAGTGCTAGTGTCCCGACAAACCAAGAGACCCAGTACTTC
CSASVPTNQETQYF
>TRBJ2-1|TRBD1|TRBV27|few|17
TGTGCCAGTAAAACTCAAGGGGGCTTCTTTTCCTACAATGAGCAGTTCTTC
CASKTQGGFFSYNEQFF
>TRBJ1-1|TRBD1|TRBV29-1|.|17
TGCAGCGTTAGAATCCGGGACAGGGTTTCCCTGAACACTGAAGCTTTCTTT
CSVRIRDRVSLNTEAFF